This TCR beta chain stems from a study of PD-1 blockade in classical Hodgkin lymphoma. The germline CDR1 and CDR2 sequences are SEHNR and FQNEAQ (reference sequence). There are 12 residues in the CDR3. Trimming removed 5 bases from V and 2 bases from J, with 5 bases in between. Assay used: immunoSEQ multiplex PCR; TCRdb lists only in-frame clones, some missing. The data contain under 30,000 clones, 82% of them singletons. As for this clone: The antigen is not known.

Findings and limits, study-wide: The study found that TCR diversity rose significantly by C4D1 in CD4+ but not CD8+ cells. Healthy donors were reported to have higher baseline TCR diversity than newly diagnosed patients. Complete responders entered with baseline diversity on par with newly diagnosed patients, the results showed.

With no exception, relapse followed autologous stem cell transplantation in all patients, and brentuximab vedotin exposure varied. The source of this sequence is a human donor with classical Hodgkin lymphoma. Specimen: peripheral blood mononuclear cells (PBMCs), collected before the second cycle of nivolumab. The rearrangement links TRBV7-9 to TRBJ2-3; no clear D gene. CDR3 residues: CASSTLTDTQYF. Here the CDR3 DNA reads TGTGCCAGCAGCACCCTCACAGATACGCAGTATTTT.